This is a list of T cell receptor beta chains from one sample in a study of cytomegalovirus exposure and HLA in healthy donors. Profiled with immunoSEQ multiplex PCR; TCRdb holds only in-frame clones, not every one. The data contain about 120,000 clones, roughly 78% of them seen just once; the ten biggest clones take up 11%. Specimen: PBMCs. These TCRs come from a man in his thirties or forties in good health and CMV-seropositive. CDR3s include the opening cysteine and the closing phenylalanine or tryptophan. The D gene is left open where the match is weak. Part of the rows lack a size; the others show once, few, many or a class for expanded clones.

V gene,clone size,J gene,D gene,CDR3 protein,CDR3 DNA
TRBV19,-,TRBJ1-5,TRBD1,CATGPGQTNRQPQHF,TGTGCCACCGGCCCGGGACAGACAAACCGTCAGCCCCAGCATTTT
TRBV5-1,-,TRBJ2-2,TRBD2,CASSLGLAGFSGELFF,TGCGCCAGCAGCTTGGGACTAGCGGGATTTAGCGGGGAGCTGTTTTTT
TRBV9,-,TRBJ2-1,-,CARGGGTGNEQFF,TGTGCCCGGGGTGGCGGGACTGGCAATGAGCAGTTCTTC
TRBV6-1,-,TRBJ2-3,-,CASSEVGDTQYF,TGTGCCAGCAGTGAAGTCGGTGATACGCAGTATTTT
TRBV9,few,TRBJ1-1,TRBD1,CASSPRTGFNTEAFF,TGTGCCAGCAGCCCGCGGACAGGGTTCAACACTGAAGCTTTCTTT
TRBV5-6,-,TRBJ2-7,-,CASSLDNYEQYF,TGTGCCAGCAGCTTGGATAACTACGAGCAGTACTTC
TRBV28,-,TRBJ2-7,TRBD2,CASSLAPWGSGGTYEQYF,TGTGCCAGCAGTTTGGCCCCTTGGGGAAGCGGGGGTACCTACGAGCAGTACTTC
TRBV28,-,TRBJ1-5,-,CATHTSNQPQHF,TGTGCCACCCACACCAGCAATCAGCCCCAGCATTTT
TRBV4-1,-,TRBJ2-1,-,CASSQTGYEQFF,TGCGCCAGCAGCCAGACGGGGTATGAGCAGTTCTTC
TRBV7-8,-,TRBJ2-1,TRBD1,CASRGGTGDNEQFF,TGTGCCAGCAGGGGCGGGACAGGCGATAATGAGCAGTTCTTC
TRBV28,-,TRBJ1-4,TRBD1,CAIRTGANEKLFF,TGTGCCATCCGGACAGGGGCTAATGAAAAACTGTTTTTT
TRBV27,-,TRBJ1-4,TRBD1,CASSSSADRGEEKLFF,TGTGCCAGCAGTTCCTCGGCGGACAGGGGCGAAGAAAAACTGTTTTTT
TRBV28,once,TRBJ2-3,-,CASRGPADTQYF,TGTGCCAGCAGGGGGCCGGCAGATACGCAGTATTTT
TRBV19,-,TRBJ1-1,-,CASSIEAGFSTEAFF,TGTGCCAGTAGTATAGAGGCGGGGTTTAGCACTGAAGCTTTCTTT
TRBV5-5,-,TRBJ2-2,-,CASSLIDTGELFF,TGTGCCAGCAGCTTAATAGACACCGGGGAGCTGTTTTTT
TRBV5-6,-,TRBJ1-1,TRBD1,CASSAGRGMNTEAFF,TGTGCCAGCAGCGCCGGCAGGGGGATGAACACTGAAGCTTTCTTT
TRBV11-2,-,TRBJ2-7,TRBD2,CASSLEGGVAGEQYF,TGTGCCAGCAGCTTAGAAGGAGGGGTAGCGGGCGAGCAGTACTTC
TRBV18,few,TRBJ2-1,-,CASSTRESYNEQFF,TGTGCCAGCTCGACAAGGGAGTCCTACAATGAGCAGTTCTTC
TRBV2,-,TRBJ2-7,-,CASSEYAYRKTTWDEQYF,TGTGCCAGCAGTGAGTACGCGTACAGGAAGACGACTTGGGACGAGCAGTACTTC
TRBV27,once,TRBJ2-7,TRBD1,CASSPKPGQIYEQYF,TGTGCCAGCAGTCCCAAGCCGGGACAGATATACGAGCAGTACTTC
TRBV28,-,TRBJ1-5,-,CASSFGENQPQHF,TGTGCCAGCAGTTTCGGGGAAAATCAGCCCCAGCATTTT
TRBV5-1,-,TRBJ1-2,-,CASSVSGRGYTF,TGCGCCAGCAGTGTAAGCGGCCGGGGCTACACCTTC
TRBV6-1,-,TRBJ1-1,TRBD1,CASRALTGPFEAFF,TGTGCCAGCAGAGCCTTGACAGGGCCTTTCGAAGCTTTCTTT
TRBV28,-,TRBJ1-4,TRBD1,CASRLWGQINEKLFF,TGTGCCAGCAGACTATGGGGACAGATTAATGAAAAACTGTTTTTT
TRBV11-1,-,TRBJ1-4,TRBD1,CASRPRTGGIEKLFF,TGTGCCAGCAGACCCCGGACAGGGGGCATTGAAAAACTGTTTTTT
TRBV5-1,few,TRBJ2-3,-,CASSTMGGAITDTQYF,TGCGCCAGCAGCACAATGGGGGGAGCGATCACAGATACGCAGTATTTT
TRBV5-6,-,TRBJ2-7,-,CASSFRGYEQYF,TGTGCCAGCAGCTTTCGGGGCTACGAGCAGTACTTC
TRBV14,-,TRBJ2-7,-,CASSRHSGPYEQYF,TGTGCCAGCAGCCGACACTCAGGCCCATACGAGCAGTACTTC
TRBV12-2,-,TRBJ2-2,-,CASRLRYTSGRAGGELFF,TGTGCAAGTCGCCTTCGTTATACTAGCGGAAGGGCGGGCGGGGAGCTGTTTTTT
TRBV15,few,TRBJ2-6,-,CATSRDRGGANVLTF,TGTGCCACCAGCAGAGATAGGGGGGGGGCCAACGTCCTGACTTTC
TRBV28,-,TRBJ1-5,-,CASSYPDSFLNQPQHF,TGTGCCAGCAGTTACCCGGACAGCTTTCTCAATCAGCCCCAGCATTTT
TRBV29-1,few,TRBJ2-7,-,CSAGMAPYEQYF,TGCAGCGCAGGGATGGCCCCTTACGAGCAGTACTTC
TRBV7-6,-,TRBJ2-2,TRBD2,CASSLDSGRAETGELFF,TGTGCCAGCAGCTTAGATAGCGGGAGGGCCGAGACCGGGGAGCTGTTTTTT
TRBV18,once,TRBJ1-4,TRBD1,CASSQRQGATNEKLFF,TGTGCCAGCTCACAGAGACAGGGGGCAACTAATGAAAAACTGTTTTTT